This TCR beta chain was sequenced during a study of regulatory T cells in long-lasting Graves disease. Time point of the sample: newly diagnosed GD, antithyroid drugs for less than 3 months. Extracted PBMC RNA gave rise to the TCR library. This clonotype has a count of ten or more. CDR3 length: 14 residues. Trimming stripped 5 bases from V and 4 bases from J, with 12 bases between. Relying on iRepertoire HTBI primers and Arm-PCR of CDR3 regions, the team built TCR beta libraries. Via MiXCR, TCRdb re-called the multiplex PCR reads, giving one row per CDR3 protein. The sample includes 550,000 or so distinct CDR3 sequences, about 12% seen only once; the top ten take 8.9%. These same data were also listed under a study on T cells in Graves' hyperthyroidism and ophthalmopathy.

The sequence was obtained from a woman in her 30s with Graves disease. Sequenced material: peripheral blood mononuclear cells (PBMCs), taken at new diagnosis, from a patient treated with antithyroid drugs. The rearrangement joins TRBV12-3 or TRBV12-4 to TRBJ2-1; D call uncertain. CDR3: CASSPRTLYNEQFF. In nucleotides, the CDR3 is TGTGCCAGCAGTCCGAGAACTCTTTACAATGAGCAGTTCTTC.